This T cell receptor beta chain was captured by sequencing in a study of technical replicates of blood from several donors. V dropped 1 base and J dropped 1 base, with 8 bases sitting between them. This CDR3 comprises 14 residues. Germline CDR1 is SGHRS and CDR2 is YFSETQ. Sequencing used immunoSEQ multiplex PCR; TCRdb keeps in-frame clones, though not all of them. The sample includes 75,000 or so clones, just under 95% of them seen just once. The rearrangement joins TRBV5-1 to TRBJ1-2, with D perhaps TRBD1 (5 bases). This sequence originates from a human donor in good health. Specimen: T cells isolated from PBMCs. The CDR3 protein is CASSLPTVNYGYTF. The CDR3 region has the DNA TGCGCCAGCAGCTTGCCGACAGTTAACTATGGCTACACCTTC.